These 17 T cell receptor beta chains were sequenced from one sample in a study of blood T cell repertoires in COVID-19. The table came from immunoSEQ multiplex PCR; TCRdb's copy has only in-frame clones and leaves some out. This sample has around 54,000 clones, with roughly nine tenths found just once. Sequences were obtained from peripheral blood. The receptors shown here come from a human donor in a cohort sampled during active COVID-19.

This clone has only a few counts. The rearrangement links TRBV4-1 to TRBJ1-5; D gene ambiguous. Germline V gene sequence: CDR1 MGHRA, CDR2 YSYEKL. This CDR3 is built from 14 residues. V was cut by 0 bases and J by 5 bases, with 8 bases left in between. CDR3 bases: TGCGCCAGCAGCCAAGAAACTCGTTATCAGCCCCAGCATTTT. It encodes CASSQETRYQPQHF.

This chain's CDR3 is CASSPIEGVGTEAFF. The CDR3, as DNA: TGTGCCAGCTCACCAATTGAGGGAGTGGGCACTGAAGCTTTCTTT. The chain recombines TRBV18 with TRBJ1-1; D not resolved. This CDR3 is built from 15 residues. V lost 2 bases to trimming and J lost 4 bases, with 14 bases between them. The germline CDR1 and CDR2 sequences are KGHSH and LQKENI.

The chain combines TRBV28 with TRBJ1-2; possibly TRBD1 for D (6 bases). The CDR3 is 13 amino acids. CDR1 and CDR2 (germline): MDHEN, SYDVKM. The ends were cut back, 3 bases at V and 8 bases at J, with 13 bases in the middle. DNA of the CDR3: TGTGCCAGCAGTTTTGGTAGGGGGTACGGCTACACCTTC. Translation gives CASSFGRGYGYTF.

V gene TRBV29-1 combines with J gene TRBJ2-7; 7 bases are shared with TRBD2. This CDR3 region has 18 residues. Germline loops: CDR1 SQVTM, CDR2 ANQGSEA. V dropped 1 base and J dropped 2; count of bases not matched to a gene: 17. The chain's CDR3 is CSVEGYRRREGSPYEQYF. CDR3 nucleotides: TGCAGCGTTGAAGGATACCGCCGAAGGGAGGGTAGTCCCTACGAGCAGTACTTC.

CDR3 in amino acids: CASSLDRVNEQYF. The DNA for the CDR3 is TGTGCCAGCAGCTTGGACAGGGTCAACGAGCAGTACTTC. The J gene is TRBJ2-7, the V gene TRBV5-5, with a tentative D call TRBD1 (6 bases). Germline-derived CDR1 and CDR2 are SGHKS and YYEKEE (reference sequence). The CDR3 sequence is 13 residues long. V was clipped by 0 bases and J by 5 bases, with 9 bases between them. Looking up the rest from reference TRBV5-5 and TRBJ2-7 gives the full variable domain: DAGVTQSPTHLIKTRGQQVTLRCSPISGHKSVSWYQQVLGQGPQFIFQYYEKEERGRGNFPDRFSARQFPNYSSELNVNALLLGDSALYLCASSLDRVNEQYFGPGTRLTVT.

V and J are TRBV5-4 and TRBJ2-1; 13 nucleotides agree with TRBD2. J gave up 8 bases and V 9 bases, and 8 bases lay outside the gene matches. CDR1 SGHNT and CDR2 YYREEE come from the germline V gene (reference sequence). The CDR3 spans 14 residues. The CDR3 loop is CAILGTSGVDEQFF. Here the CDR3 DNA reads TGTGCCATCTTAGGGACTAGCGGGGTCGATGAGCAGTTCTTC.

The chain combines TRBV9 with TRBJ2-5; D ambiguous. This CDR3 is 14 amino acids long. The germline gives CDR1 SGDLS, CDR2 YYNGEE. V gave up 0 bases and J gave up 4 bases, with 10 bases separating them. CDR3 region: CASSVGQDIETQYF. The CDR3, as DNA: TGTGCCAGCAGCGTAGGGCAGGATATAGAGACCCAGTACTTC.

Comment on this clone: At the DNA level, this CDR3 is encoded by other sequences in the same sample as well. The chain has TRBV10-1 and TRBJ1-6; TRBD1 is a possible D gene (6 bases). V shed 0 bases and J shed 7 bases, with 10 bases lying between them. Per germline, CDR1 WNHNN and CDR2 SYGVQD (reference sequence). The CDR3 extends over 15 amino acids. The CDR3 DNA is TGCGCCAGCAGTGAGTCTAGGACAGAAAATTCACCCCTCCACTTT. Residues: CASSESRTENSPLHF.

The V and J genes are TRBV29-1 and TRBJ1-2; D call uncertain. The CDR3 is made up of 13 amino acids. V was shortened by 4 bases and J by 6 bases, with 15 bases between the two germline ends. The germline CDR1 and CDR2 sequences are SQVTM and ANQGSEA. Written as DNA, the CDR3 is TGCAGCGTTGCCCCAAAACGGGAGGATGGCTACACCTTC. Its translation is CSVAPKREDGYTF.

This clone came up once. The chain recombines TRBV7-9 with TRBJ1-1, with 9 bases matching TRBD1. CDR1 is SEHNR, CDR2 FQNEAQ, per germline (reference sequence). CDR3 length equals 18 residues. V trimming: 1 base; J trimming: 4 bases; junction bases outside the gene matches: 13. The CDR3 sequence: CASSLGLSTGQGFTEAFF. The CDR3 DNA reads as TGTGCCAGCAGCTTAGGTCTCTCGACGGGACAGGGATTCACTGAAGCTTTCTTT.

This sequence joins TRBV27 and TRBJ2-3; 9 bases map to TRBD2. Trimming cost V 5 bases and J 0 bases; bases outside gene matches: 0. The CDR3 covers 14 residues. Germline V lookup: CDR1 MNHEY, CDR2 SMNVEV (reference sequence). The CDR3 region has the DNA TGTGCCAGCAGTGGACTAGCGAGCACAGATACGCAGTATTTT. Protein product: CASSGLASTDTQYF.

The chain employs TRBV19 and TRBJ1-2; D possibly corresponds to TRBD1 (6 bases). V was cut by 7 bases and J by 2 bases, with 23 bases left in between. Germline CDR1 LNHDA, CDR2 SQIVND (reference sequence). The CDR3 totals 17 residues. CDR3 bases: TGTGCCAGTATTGGGCGCCACCTACCCAGGGGCAACTATGGCTACACCTTC. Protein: CASIGRHLPRGNYGYTF.

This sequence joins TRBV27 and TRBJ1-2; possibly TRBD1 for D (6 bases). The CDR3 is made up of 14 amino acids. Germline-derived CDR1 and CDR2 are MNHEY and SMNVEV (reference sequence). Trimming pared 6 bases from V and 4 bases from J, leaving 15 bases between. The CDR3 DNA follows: TGTGCCAGCAGCTTCCAAGGGGGATCCTATGGCTACACCTTC. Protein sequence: CASSFQGGSYGYTF.

CDR3 residues: CASSWIGRGAYSYEQYF. The CDR3 region has the DNA TGTGCCAGCAGTTGGATTGGGCGGGGGGCCTACTCCTACGAGCAGTACTTC. The chain combines TRBV3-1 (or the pseudogene TRBV3-2) with TRBJ2-7; 8 bases map to TRBD2. This CDR3 has 17 amino acids. V shed 6 bases, J shed 0 bases, and the junction held 13 bases outside the gene matches. Germline assignment: CDR1 LGHDT and CDR2 YNNKEL (reference sequence).

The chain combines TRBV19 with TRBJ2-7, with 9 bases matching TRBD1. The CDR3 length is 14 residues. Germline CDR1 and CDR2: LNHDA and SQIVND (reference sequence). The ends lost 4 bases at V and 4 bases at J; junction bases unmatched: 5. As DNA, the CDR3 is TGTGCCAGTAGTAAACCGGGACAGGGATACGAGCAGTACTTC. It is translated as CASSKPGQGYEQYF.

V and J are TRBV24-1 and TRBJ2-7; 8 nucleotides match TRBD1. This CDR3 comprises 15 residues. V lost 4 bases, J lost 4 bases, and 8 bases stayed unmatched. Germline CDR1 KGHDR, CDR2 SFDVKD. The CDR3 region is CATSDKGQGEYEQYF. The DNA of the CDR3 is TGTGCCACCAGTGACAAAGGACAGGGCGAATACGAGCAGTACTTC.

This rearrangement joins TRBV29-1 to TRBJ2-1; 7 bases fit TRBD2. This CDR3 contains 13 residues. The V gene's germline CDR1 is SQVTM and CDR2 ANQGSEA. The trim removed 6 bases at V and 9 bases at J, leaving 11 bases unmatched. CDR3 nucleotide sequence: TGCAGCGTACCGGACGCCTGGGGGGGTGAGCAGTTCTTC. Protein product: CSVPDAWGGEQFF.